The clone carrying this T cell receptor beta chain has just a few counts. CDR3 length: 18 residues. With 1 base removed from V and 0 bases from J, the gap between germline ends came to 13 bases. The V gene's germline CDR1 is SGHAT and CDR2 FQNNGV. These data come from a study of blood T cell repertoires in COVID-19. Across the study: PBMCs, B-cell-depleted T cells, or T cells were the source of the cDNA or gDNA that made up the material.

Sequencing was performed with immunoSEQ multiplex PCR; in TCRdb, only in-frame clones are kept and a portion is missing. The table shows approximately 89,000 clones, with nearly 90% occurring only once. The sample was peripheral blood. The chain is built from TRBV11-2 and TRBJ1-6; no clear D. This TCR was sampled from a man aged 65 to 79 with acute or convalescent COVID-19. The CDR3 reads CASSLGGGFSSYNSPLHF. As DNA, the CDR3 is TGTGCCAGCAGCTTAGGAGGCGGGTTTAGCTCCTATAATTCACCCCTCCACTTT.